This T cell receptor beta chain was sequenced during a study of tumor-infiltrating lymphocytes in primary liver carcinoma. Study details: Regardless of tissue type, samples showed similar yields of roughly 3.5 to 7.5 million productive TCRbeta reads.

Co-extracting RNA and DNA was done with roughly 18-32 mg of unsorted bulk tissue as input. There were five separate regions sampled from each tumor. Tumor samples were assessed, and every one had over 85% viable tumor cells. This CDR3 is built from 17 residues. V shed 3 bases and J shed 1 base, with 15 bases lying between them. From 450 to 600 ng total RNA, TCR beta cDNA was generated with a primer in the constant region. Three nested multiplex PCR rounds, a slightly modified ARM-PCR, produced the libraries for TCR beta. With TRBV1-TRBV30 forward primers and a C-beta reverse primer, the first two PCR rounds were run for roughly 10 cycles each. TCRdb analysed the multiplex PCR reads with MiXCR anew, one entry per CDR3 protein. Of some 110,000 distinct CDR3 sequences in the sample, 55% to 75% were seen once.

The chain is built from TRBV12-3 or TRBV12-4 and TRBJ1-4; D call uncertain. The source of this sequence is a woman aged 55-69 years with primary liver carcinoma and hepatitis B virus infection. Sequenced input: liver tumor tissue from sampling region 3. As to subset: tumor region T3, left-lateral pole. CDR3 nucleotides: TGTGCCAGCAGTTTTACACCCACTTTCGTAACTAATGAAAAACTGTTTTTT. Amino acids: CASSFTPTFVTNEKLFF.